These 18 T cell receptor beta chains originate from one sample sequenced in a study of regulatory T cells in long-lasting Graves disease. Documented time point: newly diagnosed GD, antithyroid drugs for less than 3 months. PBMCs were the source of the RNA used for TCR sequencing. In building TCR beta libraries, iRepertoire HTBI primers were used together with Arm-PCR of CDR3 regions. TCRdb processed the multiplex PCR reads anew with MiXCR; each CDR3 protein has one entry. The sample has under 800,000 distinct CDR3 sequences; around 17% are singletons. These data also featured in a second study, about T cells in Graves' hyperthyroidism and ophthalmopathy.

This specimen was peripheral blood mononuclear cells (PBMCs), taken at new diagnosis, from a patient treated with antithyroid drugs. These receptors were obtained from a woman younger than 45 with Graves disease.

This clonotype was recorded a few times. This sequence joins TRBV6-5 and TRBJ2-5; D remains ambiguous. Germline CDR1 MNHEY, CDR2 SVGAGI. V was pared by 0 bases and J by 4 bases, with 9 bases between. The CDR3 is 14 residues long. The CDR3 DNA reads TGTGCCAGCAGTTACTCGGCAGGCTCAGAGACCCAGTACTTC. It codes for CASSYSAGSETQYF.

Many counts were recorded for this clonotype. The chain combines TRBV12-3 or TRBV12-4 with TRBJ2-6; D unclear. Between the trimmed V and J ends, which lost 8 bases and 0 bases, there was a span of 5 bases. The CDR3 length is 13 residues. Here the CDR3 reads CASVYSGANVLTF. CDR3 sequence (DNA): TGTGCCAGCGTGTACTCTGGGGCCAACGTCCTGACTTTC.

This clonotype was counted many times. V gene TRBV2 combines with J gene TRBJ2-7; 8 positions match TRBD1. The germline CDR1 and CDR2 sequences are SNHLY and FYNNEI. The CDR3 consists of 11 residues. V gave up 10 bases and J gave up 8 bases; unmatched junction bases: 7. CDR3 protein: CATGGQGKQYF. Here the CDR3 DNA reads TGTGCCACAGGAGGACAGGGAAAGCAGTACTTC.

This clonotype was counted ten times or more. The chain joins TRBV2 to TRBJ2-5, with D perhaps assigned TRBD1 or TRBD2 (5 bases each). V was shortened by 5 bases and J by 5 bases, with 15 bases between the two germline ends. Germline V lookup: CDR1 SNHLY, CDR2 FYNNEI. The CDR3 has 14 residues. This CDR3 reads CASSKASWGETQYF. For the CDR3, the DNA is TGTGCCAGCAGTAAGGCTTCTTGGGGGGAGACCCAGTACTTC.

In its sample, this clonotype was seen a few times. The CDR3 DNA follows: TGTGCCAGCAGCTCCCTCCAGGATCAGCCCCAGCATTTT. Amino acids: CASSSLQDQPQHF. J is TRBJ1-5 and V is TRBV3-1, with D unclear. The V end lost 5 bases, the J end lost 5 bases, and 10 bases lay between the germline ends. CDR1 is LGHDT and CDR2 is YNNKEL in the germline V gene (reference sequence). This CDR3 spans 13 amino acids. Together with reference TRBV3-1 and TRBJ1-5, the CDR3 gives the full variable domain: DTAVSQTPKYLVTQMGNDKSIKCEQNLGHDTMYWYKQDSKKFLKIMFSYNNKELIINETVPNRFSPKSPDKAHLNLHINSLELGDSAVYFCASSSLQDQPQHFGDGTRLSIL.

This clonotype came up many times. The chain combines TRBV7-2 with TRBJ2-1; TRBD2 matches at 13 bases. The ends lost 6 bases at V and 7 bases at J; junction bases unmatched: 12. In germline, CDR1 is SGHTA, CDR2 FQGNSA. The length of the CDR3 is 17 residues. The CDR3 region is CASSSRVLAGGPNEQFF. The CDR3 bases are TGTGCCAGCAGTTCGAGAGTACTAGCGGGAGGGCCAAATGAGCAGTTCTTC.

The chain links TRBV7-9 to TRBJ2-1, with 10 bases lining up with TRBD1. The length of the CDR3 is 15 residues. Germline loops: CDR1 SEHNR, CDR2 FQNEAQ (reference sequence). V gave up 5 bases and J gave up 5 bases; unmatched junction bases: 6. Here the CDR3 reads CASSDDGTGDNEQFF. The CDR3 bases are TGTGCCAGCAGCGACGACGGGACAGGGGACAATGAGCAGTTCTTC.

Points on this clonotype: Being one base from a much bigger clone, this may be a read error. The CDR3 loop is CASSGETSGAYNEQLF. The CDR3 DNA is TGTGCCAGCAGTGGAGAGACTAGCGGGGCATACAATGAGCAGCTCTTC. The gene calls are TRBV2 and TRBJ2-1; 11 nucleotides align to TRBD2. Germline V gene sequence: CDR1 SNHLY, CDR2 FYNNEI. The CDR3 is 16 amino acids.

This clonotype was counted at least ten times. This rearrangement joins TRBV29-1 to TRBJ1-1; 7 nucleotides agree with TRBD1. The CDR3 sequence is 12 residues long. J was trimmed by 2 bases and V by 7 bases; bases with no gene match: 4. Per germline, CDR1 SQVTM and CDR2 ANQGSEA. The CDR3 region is CSGGTVNTEAFF. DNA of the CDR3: TGCAGCGGGGGGACAGTAAACACTGAAGCTTTCTTT.

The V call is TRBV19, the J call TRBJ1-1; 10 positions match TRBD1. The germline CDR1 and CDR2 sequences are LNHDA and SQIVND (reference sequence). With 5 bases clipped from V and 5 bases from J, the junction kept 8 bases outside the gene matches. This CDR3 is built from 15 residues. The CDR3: CASSGRQGAGTEAFF. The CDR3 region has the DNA TGTGCCAGTAGTGGTAGACAGGGGGCTGGTACTGAAGCTTTCTTT.

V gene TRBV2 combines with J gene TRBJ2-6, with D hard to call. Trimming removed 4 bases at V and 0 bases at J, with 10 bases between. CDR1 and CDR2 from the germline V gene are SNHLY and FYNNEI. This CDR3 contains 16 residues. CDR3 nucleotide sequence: TGTGCCAGCAGTGTTACGGCAATCTCTGGGGCCAACGTCCTGACTTTC. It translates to CASSVTAISGANVLTF.

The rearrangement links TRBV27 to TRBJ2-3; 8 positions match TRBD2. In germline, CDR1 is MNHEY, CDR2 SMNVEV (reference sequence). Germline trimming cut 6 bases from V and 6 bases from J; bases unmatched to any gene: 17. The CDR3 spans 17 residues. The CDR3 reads CASRGSYSGAPGDTQYF. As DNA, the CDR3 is TGTGCCAGCAGGGGCTCTTATAGCGGGGCTCCTGGGGATACGCAGTATTTT.

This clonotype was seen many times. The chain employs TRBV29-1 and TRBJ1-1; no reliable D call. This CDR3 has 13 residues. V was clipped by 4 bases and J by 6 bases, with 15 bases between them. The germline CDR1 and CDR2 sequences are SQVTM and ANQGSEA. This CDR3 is CSVVIAGRAEAFF. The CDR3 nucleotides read TGCAGCGTTGTAATTGCAGGTAGGGCTGAAGCTTTCTTT.

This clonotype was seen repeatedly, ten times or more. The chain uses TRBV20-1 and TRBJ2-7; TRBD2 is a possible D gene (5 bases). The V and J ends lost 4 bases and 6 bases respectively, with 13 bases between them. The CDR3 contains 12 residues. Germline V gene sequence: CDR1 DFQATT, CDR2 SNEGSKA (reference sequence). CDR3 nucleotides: TGCAGTGCTACCGGGATCTTGGGCGAGCAGTACTTC. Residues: CSATGILGEQYF.

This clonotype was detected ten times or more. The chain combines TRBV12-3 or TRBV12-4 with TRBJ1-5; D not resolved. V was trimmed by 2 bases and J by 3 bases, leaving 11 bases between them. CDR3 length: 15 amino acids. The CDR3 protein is CASSLIGTDNQPQHF. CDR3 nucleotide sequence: TGTGCCAGCAGTTTAATTGGCACTGACAATCAGCCCCAGCATTTT.

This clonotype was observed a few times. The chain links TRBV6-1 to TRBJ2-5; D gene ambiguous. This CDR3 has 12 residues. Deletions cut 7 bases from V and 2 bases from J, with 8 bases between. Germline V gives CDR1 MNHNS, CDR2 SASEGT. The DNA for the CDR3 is TGTGCCAGCATGCGCGCTCAAGAGACCCAGTACTTC. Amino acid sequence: CASMRAQETQYF.

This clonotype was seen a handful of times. The CDR3 loop reads CASSRPRRTSGRQDTQYF. The CDR3 coding sequence is TGTGCCAGCAGCCGTCCCCGTCGGACTAGCGGGAGACAAGATACGCAGTATTTT. The rearrangement uses TRBV28 and TRBJ2-3; 13 positions agree with TRBD2. CDR3 length: 18 residues. Trimming cost V 6 bases and J 5 bases; bases outside gene matches: 14. Germline lookup yields CDR1 MDHEN and CDR2 SYDVKM.

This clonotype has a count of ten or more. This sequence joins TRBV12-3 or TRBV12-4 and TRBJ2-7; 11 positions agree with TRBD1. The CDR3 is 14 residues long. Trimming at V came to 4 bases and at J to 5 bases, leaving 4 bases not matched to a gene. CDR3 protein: CASSSGQGDHEQYF. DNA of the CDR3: TGTGCCAGCAGTTCGGGACAGGGGGATCACGAGCAGTACTTC.